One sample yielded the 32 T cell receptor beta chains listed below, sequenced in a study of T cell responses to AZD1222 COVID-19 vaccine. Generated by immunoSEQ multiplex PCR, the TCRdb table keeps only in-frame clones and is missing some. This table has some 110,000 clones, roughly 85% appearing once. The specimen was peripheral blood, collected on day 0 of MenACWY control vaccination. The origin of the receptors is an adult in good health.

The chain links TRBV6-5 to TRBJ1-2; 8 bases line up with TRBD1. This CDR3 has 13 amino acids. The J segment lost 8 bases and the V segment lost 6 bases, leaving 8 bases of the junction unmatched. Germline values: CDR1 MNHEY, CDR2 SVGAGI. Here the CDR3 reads CASSPGTGRGYTF. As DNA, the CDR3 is TGTGCCAGCAGCCCCGGGACAGGACGGGGCTACACCTTC.

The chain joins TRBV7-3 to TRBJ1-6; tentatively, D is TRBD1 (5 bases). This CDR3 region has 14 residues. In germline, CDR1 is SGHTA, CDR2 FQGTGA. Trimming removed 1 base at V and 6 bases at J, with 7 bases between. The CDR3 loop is CASSLRGVNSPLHF. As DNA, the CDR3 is TGTGCCAGCAGCTTAAGAGGGGTTAATTCACCCCTCCACTTT.

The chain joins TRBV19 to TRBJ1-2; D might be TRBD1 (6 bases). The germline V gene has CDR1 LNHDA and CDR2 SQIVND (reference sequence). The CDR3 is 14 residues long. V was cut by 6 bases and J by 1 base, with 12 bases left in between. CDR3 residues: CASRARQVNYGYTF. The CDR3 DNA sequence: TGTGCCAGTAGAGCGAGACAGGTTAACTATGGCTACACCTTC. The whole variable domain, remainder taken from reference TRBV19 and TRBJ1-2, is DGGITQSPKYLFRKEGQNVTLSCEQNLNHDAMYWYRQDPGQGLRLIYYSQIVNDFQKGDIAEGYSVSREKKESFPLTVTSAQKNPTAFYLCASRARQVNYGYTFGSGTRLTVV.

The CDR3 region is CASSLHVYNEQFF. The CDR3 DNA reads as TGTGCCAGCAGCTTACACGTCTACAATGAGCAGTTCTTC. The chain links TRBV7-8 to TRBJ2-1; D ambiguous. The CDR3 is made up of 13 amino acids. Germline values: CDR1 SGHVS, CDR2 FQNEAQ. V shed 2 bases and J shed 3 bases, with 5 bases lying between them.

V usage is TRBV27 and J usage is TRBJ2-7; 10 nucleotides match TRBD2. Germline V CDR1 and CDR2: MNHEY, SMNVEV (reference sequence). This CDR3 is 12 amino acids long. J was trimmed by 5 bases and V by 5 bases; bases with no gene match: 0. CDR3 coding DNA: TGTGCCAGCAGTCTAGCGGGGGACGAGCAGTACTTC. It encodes CASSLAGDEQYF.

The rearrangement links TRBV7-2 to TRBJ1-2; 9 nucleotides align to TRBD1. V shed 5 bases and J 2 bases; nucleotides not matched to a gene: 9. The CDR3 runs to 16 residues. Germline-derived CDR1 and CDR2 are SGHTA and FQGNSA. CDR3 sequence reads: CASSQQQGAANYGYTF. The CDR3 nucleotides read TGTGCCAGCAGCCAGCAACAGGGGGCGGCCAACTATGGCTACACCTTC.

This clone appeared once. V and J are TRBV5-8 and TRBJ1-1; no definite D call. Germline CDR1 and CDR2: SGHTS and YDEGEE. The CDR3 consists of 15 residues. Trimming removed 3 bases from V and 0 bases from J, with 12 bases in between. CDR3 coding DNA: TGTGCCAGCAGCTGGCTCCGGACGGTGAACACTGAAGCTTTCTTT. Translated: CASSWLRTVNTEAFF.

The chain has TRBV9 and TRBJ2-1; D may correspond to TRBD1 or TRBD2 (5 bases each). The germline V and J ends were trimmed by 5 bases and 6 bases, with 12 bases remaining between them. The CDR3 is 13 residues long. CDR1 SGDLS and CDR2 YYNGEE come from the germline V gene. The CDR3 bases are TGTGCCAGCAGTCCAGGGAGCATCAATGAGCAGTTCTTC. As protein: CASSPGSINEQFF.

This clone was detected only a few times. This chain's CDR3 is CASSPSSIDPNEKLFF. DNA for the CDR3: TGCGCCAGCAGCCCGAGCTCGATAGACCCTAATGAAAAACTGTTTTTT. The chain employs TRBV5-1 and TRBJ1-4; no clear D. V was cut by 4 bases and J by 3 bases, with 16 bases left in between. The germline gives CDR1 SGHRS, CDR2 YFSETQ. This CDR3 region has 16 residues.

CDR3 residues: CASSEWFTGANYGYTF. CDR3 bases: TGTGCCAGCAGTGAATGGTTTACTGGGGCTAACTATGGCTACACCTTC. The chain is built from TRBV6-1 and TRBJ1-2; no firm D call. Trimming took 2 bases from V and 0 from J, leaving 13 bases between them. From germline, CDR1 is MNHNS and CDR2 SASEGT. CDR3 length: 16 residues.

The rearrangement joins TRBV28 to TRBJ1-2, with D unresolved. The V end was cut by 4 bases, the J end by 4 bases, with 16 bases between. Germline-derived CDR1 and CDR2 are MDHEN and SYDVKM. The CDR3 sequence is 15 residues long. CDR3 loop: CASSSLTTGSYGYTF. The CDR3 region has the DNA TGTGCCAGCAGTTCTCTAACGACCGGTTCCTATGGCTACACCTTC.

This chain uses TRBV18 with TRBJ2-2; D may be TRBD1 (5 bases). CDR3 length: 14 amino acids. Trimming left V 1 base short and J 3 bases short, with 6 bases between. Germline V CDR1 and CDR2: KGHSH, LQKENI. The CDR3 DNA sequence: TGTGCCAGCTCACCACTCAGGGACACCGGGGAGCTGTTTTTT. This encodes CASSPLRDTGELFF.

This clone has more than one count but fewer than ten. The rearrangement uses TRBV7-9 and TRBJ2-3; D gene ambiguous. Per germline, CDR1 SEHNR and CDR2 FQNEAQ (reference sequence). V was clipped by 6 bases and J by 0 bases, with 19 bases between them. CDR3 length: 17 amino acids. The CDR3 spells CASRPPPVMRSTDTQYF. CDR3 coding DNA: TGTGCCAGCAGGCCCCCACCGGTCATGAGGAGCACAGATACGCAGTATTTT.

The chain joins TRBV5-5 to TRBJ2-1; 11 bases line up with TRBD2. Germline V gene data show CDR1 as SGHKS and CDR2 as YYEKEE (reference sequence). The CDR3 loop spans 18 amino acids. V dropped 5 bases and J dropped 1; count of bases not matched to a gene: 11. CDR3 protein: CASRSLLAGGQSYNEQFF. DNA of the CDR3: TGTGCCAGCAGATCACTCCTAGCGGGGGGCCAATCCTACAATGAGCAGTTCTTC.

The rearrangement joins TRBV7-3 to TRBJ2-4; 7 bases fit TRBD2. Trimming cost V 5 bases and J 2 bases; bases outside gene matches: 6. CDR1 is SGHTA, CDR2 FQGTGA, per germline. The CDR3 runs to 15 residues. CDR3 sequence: CASSPGGTTKNIQYF. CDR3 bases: TGTGCCAGCAGCCCCGGGGGGACTACCAAAAACATTCAGTACTTC.

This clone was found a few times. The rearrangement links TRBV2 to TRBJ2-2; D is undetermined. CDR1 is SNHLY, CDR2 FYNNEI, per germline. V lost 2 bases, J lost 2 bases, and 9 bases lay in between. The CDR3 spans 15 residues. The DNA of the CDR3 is TGTGCCAGCAGTGAACGGGCAGGCAACACCGGGGAGCTGTTTTTT. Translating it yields CASSERAGNTGELFF. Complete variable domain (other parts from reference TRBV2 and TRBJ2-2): EPEVTQTPSHQVTQMGQEVILRCVPISNHLYFYWYRQILGQKVEFLVSFYNNEISEKSEIFDDQFSVERPDGSNFTLKIRSTKLEDSAMYFCASSERAGNTGELFFGEGSRLTVL.

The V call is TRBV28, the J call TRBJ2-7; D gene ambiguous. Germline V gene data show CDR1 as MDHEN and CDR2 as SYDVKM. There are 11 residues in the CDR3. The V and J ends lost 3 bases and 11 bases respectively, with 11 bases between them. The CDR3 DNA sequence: TGTGCCAGCAGTTTTGGGCTCGTCAAGTACTTC. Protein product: CASSFGLVKYF. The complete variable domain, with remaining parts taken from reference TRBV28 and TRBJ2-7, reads DVKVTQSSRYLVKRTGEKVFLECVQDMDHENMFWYRQDPGLGLRLIYFSYDVKMKEKGDIPEGYSVSREKKERFSLILESASTNQTSMYLCASSFGLVKYFGPGTRLTVT.

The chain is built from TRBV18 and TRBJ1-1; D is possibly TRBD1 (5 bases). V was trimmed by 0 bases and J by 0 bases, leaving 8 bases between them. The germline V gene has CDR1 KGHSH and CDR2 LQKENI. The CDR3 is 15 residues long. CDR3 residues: CASSPPPGMNTEAFF. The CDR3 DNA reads TGTGCCAGCTCACCACCGCCAGGGATGAACACTGAAGCTTTCTTT.

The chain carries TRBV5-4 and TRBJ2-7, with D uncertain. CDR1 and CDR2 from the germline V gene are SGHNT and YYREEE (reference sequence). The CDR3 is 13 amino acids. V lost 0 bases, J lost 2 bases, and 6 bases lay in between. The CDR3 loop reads CASSLDRAYEQYF. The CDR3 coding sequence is TGTGCCAGCAGCTTGGATAGAGCCTACGAGCAGTACTTC.

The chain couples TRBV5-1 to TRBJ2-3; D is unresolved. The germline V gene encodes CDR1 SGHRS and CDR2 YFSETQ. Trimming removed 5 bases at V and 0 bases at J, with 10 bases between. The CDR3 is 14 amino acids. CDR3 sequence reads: CASRYLGSTDTQYF. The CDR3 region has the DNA TGCGCCAGCAGGTACCTGGGGAGCACAGATACGCAGTATTTT. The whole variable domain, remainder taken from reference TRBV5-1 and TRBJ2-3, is KAGVTQTPRYLIKTRGQQVTLSCSPISGHRSVSWYQQTPGQGLQFLFEYFSETQRNKGNFPGRFSGRQFSNSRSEMNVSTLELGDSALYLCASRYLGSTDTQYFGPGTRLTVL.

The CDR3 sequence is CASSPSGQGASETQYF. CDR3 nucleotide sequence: TGTGCCAGCTCACCGTCGGGACAGGGGGCGTCTGAGACCCAGTACTTC. The rearrangement joins TRBV18 to TRBJ2-5, with 12 bases lining up with TRBD1. V lost 3 bases and J lost 5; bases outside the gene matches: 7. CDR3 length: 16 residues. CDR1 KGHSH and CDR2 LQKENI come from the germline V gene.

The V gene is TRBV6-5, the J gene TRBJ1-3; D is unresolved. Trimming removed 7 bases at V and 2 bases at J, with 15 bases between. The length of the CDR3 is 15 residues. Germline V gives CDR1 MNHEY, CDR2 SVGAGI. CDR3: CASKEPGGAGNTIYF. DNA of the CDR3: TGTGCCAGCAAAGAGCCGGGTGGGGCTGGAAACACCATATATTTT.

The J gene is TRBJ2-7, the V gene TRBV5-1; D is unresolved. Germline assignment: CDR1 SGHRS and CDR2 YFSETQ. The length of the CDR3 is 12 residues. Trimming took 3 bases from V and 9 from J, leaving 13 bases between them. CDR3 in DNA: TGCGCCAGCAGCTCCCCCCCAATGGGGCAGTACTTC. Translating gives CASSSPPMGQYF.

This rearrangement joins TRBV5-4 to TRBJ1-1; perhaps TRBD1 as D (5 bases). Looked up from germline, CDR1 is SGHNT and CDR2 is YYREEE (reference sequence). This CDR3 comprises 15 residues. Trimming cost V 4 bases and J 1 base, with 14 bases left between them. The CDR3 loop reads CASSPGRNTNTEAFF. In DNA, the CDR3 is TGTGCCAGCAGCCCGGGGCGCAACACGAACACTGAAGCTTTCTTT.

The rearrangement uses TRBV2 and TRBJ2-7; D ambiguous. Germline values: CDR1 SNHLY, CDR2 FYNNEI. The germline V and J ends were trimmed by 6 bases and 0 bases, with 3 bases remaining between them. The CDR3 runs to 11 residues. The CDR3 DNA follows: TGTGCCAGCAGGACCTCCTACGAGCAGTACTTC. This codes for CASRTSYEQYF.

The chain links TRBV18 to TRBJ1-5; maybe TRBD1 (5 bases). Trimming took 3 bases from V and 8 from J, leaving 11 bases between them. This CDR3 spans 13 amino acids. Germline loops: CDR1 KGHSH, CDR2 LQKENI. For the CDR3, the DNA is TGTGCCAGCTCACCGGGGGAGGTGAAGCCCCAGCATTTT. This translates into CASSPGEVKPQHF.

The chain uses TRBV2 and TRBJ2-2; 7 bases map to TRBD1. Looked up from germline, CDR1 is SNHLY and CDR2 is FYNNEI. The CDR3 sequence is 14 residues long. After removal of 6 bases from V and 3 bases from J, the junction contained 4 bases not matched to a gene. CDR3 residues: CASSRDRDTGELFF. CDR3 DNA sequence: TGTGCCAGCAGCCGGGACAGAGACACCGGGGAGCTGTTTTTT.

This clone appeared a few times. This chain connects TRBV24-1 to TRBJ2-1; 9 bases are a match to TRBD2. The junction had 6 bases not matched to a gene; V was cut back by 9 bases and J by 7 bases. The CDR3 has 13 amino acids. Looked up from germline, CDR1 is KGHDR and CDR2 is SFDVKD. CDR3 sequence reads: CATAGGPGNEQFF. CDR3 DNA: TGTGCCACCGCGGGGGGGCCTGGAAATGAGCAGTTCTTC.

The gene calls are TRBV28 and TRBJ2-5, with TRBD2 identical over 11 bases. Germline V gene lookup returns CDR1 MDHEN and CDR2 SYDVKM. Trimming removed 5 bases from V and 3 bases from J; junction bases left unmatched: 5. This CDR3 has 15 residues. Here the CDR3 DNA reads TGTGCCAGCAGTCTAGCGGGGGGCCAGAAAGAGACCCAGTACTTC. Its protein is CASSLAGGQKETQYF.

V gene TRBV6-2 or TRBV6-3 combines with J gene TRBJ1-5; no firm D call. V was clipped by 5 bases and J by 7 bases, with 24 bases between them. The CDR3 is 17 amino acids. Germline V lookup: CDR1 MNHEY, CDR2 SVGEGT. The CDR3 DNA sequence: TGTGCCAGCAGTACCTCACCCTTTAGAAACCCCCGCCAGCCCCAGCATTTT. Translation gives CASSTSPFRNPRQPQHF.

The CDR3 coding sequence is TGTGCCAGCAGCCTCCGGGACAGGGTTTTAGATCGCACCTTC. This codes for CASSLRDRVLDRTF. The chain uses TRBV5-4 and TRBJ1-2, with 9 bases matching TRBD1. Per germline, CDR1 SGHNT and CDR2 YYREEE (reference sequence). The CDR3 loop spans 14 amino acids. J lost 13 bases, V lost 4 bases, and 14 bases had no gene match. Together with reference TRBV5-4 and TRBJ1-2, the CDR3 gives the full variable domain: ETGVTQSPTHLIKTRGQQVTLRCSSQSGHNTVSWYQQALGQGPQFIFQYYREEENGRGNFPPRFSGLQFPNYSSELNVNALELDDSALYLCASSLRDRVLDRTFGSGTRLTVV.

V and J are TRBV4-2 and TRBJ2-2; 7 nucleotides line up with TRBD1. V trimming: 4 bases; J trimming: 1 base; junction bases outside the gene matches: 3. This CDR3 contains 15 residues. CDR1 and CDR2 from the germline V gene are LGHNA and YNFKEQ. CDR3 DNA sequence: TGTGCCAGCAGCCTCCGGACAGGGAACACCGGGGAGCTGTTTTTT. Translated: CASSLRTGNTGELFF.